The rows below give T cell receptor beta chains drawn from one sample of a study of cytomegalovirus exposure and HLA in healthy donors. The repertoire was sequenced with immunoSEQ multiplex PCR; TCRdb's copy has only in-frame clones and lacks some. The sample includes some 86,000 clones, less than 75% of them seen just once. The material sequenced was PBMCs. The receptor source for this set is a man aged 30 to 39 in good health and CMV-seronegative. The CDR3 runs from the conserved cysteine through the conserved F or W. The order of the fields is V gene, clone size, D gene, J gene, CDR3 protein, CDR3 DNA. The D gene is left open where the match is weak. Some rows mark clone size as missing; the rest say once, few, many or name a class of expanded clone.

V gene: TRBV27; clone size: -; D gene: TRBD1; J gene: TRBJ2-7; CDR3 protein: CASSNRGQGPYEQYF; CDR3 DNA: TGTGCCAGCAGCAACCGGGGACAGGGCCCCTACGAGCAGTACTTC
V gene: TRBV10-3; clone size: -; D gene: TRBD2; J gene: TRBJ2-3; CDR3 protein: CAISAGGRDTQYF; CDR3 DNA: TGTGCCATCAGCGCGGGAGGAAGAGATACGCAGTATTTT
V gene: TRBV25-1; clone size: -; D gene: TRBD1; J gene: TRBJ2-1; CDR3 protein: CASSPGGSRNEQFF; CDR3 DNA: TGTGCCAGCAGTCCAGGGGGCAGTAGGAATGAGCAGTTCTTC
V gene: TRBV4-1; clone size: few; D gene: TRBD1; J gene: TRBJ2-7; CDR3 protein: CASSQDQGAPFLSHEQYF; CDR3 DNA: TGCGCCAGCAGCCAAGATCAGGGGGCTCCTTTCTTGAGCCACGAGCAGTACTTC
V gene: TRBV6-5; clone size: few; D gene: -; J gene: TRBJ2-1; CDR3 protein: CASSSAEAYYNEQFF; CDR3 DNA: TGTGCCAGCAGTTCCGCAGAGGCCTACTACAATGAGCAGTTCTTC
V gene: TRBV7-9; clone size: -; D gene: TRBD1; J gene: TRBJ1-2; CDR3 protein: CASSLEDRFYYGYTF; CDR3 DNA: TGTGCCAGCAGCTTAGAGGACAGGTTCTACTATGGCTACACCTTC
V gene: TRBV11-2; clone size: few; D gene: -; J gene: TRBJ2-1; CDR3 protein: CASSLTQGPNNEQFF; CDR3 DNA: TGTGCCAGCAGCTTAACGCAGGGGCCGAACAATGAGCAGTTCTTC
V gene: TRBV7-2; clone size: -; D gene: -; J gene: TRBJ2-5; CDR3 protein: CASSLVNSQETQYF; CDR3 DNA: TGTGCCAGCAGCTTAGTGAACAGTCAAGAGACCCAGTACTTC
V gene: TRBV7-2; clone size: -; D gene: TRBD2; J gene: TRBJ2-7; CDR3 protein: CASSLWTGRTSGDSYEQYF; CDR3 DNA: TGTGCCAGCAGCCTCTGGACAGGGAGAACTAGCGGGGACTCCTACGAGCAGTACTTC
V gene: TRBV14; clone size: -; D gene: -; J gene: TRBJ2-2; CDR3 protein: CASSIGDTGELFF; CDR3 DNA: TGTGCCAGCAGCATCGGGGACACCGGGGAGCTGTTTTTT
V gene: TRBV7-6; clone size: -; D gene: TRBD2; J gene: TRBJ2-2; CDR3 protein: CASSLGGGPNTGELFF; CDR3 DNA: TGTGCCAGCAGCTTAGGCGGGGGGCCGAACACCGGGGAGCTGTTTTTT
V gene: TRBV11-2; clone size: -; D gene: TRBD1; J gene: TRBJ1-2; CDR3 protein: CASSSRDRIYGYTF; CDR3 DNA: TGTGCCAGCAGCAGCCGGGACAGGATCTATGGCTACACCTTC
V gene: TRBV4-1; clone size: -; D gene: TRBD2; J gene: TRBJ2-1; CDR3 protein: CASSPRLAGGVTSYNEQFF; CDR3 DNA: TGCGCCAGCAGCCCCAGACTAGCGGGGGGTGTGACATCCTACAATGAGCAGTTCTTC
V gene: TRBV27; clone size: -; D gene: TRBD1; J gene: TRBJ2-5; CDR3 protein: CASSPRQGAQETQYF; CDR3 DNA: TGTGCCAGCAGTCCTCGACAGGGGGCCCAAGAGACCCAGTACTTC
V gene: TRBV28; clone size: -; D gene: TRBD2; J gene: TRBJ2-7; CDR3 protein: CASSSPHSGRAWEQYF; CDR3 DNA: TGTGCCAGCAGTTCTCCCCATAGCGGGAGGGCCTGGGAGCAGTACTTC
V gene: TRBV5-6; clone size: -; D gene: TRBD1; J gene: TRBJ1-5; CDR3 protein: CASSLTGTADLPQHF; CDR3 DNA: TGTGCCAGCAGCTTGACCGGGACAGCGGATCTGCCCCAGCATTTT
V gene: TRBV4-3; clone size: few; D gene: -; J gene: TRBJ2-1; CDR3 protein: CASSQQRYNEQFF; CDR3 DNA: TGCGCCAGCAGCCAGCAACGGTACAATGAGCAGTTCTTC
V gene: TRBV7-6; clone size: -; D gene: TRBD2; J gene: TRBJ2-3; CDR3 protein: CASSLEPAGGTDTQYF; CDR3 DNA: TGTGCCAGCAGCTTAGAGCCAGCGGGGGGCACAGATACGCAGTATTTT
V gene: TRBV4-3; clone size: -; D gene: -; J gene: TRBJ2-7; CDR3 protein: CASSQGQFYEQYF; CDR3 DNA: TGCGCCAGCAGCCAAGGACAATTCTACGAGCAGTACTTC
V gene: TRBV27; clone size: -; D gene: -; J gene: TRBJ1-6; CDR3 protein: CATASFGGNSPLHF; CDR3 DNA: TGTGCCACCGCCTCGTTCGGGGGAAATTCACCCCTCCACTTT
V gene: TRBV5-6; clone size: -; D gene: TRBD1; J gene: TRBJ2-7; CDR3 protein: CASSLGTGFSYEQYF; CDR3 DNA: TGTGCCAGCAGCCTGGGGACAGGGTTTTCCTACGAGCAGTACTTC
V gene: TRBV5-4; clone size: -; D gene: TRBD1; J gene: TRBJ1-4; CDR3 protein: CASSSGGSTNEKLFF; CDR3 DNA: TGTGCCAGCAGCTCAGGGGGTTCAACTAATGAAAAACTGTTTTTT
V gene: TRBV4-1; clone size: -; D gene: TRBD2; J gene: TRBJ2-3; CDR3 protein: CASSQDPGLAGPPSTDTQYF; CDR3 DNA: TGCGCCAGCAGCCAAGATCCGGGACTAGCGGGTCCTCCTAGCACAGATACGCAGTATTTT
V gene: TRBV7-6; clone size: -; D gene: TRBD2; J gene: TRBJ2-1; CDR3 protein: CASSLELRGGRTYNEQFF; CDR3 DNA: TGTGCCAGCAGCTTAGAGTTGCGGGGGGGCCGGACCTACAATGAGCAGTTCTTC
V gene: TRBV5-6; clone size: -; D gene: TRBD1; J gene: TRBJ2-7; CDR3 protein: CASSLQGQTYEQYF; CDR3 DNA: TGTGCCAGCAGCTTGCAGGGACAGACCTACGAGCAGTACTTC
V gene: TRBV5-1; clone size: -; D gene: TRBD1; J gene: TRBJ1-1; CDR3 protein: CASSFKATGGTEAFF; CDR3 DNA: TGCGCCAGCAGCTTCAAAGCTACAGGGGGCACTGAAGCTTTCTTT
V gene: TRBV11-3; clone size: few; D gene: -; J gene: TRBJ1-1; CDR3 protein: CASSSTWNTEAFF; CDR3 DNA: TGTGCCAGCAGCTCCACTTGGAACACTGAAGCTTTCTTT
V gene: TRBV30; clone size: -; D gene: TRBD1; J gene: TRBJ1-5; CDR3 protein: CAWSSGTGNQPQHF; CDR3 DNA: TGTGCCTGGAGTTCCGGGACAGGGAATCAGCCCCAGCATTTT
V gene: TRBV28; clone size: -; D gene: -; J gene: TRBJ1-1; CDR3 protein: CASTGSGTEAFF; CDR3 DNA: TGTGCCAGCACCGGGTCGGGGACTGAAGCTTTCTTT